The 5 T cell receptor beta chains listed next were all sequenced from one sample in a study of vaccination and CD4 T cells after COVID-19 (dated by TCRdb to between 2021 and 2022). The receptor library was made with PCR. The sequencer was an Illumina iSeq 100. DNA from cultured CD4+ T cells was subjected to TCR sequencing with the Oncomine TCR Beta short-read assay at the Johns Hopkins FTIC core. In TCRdb, the public reads were trimmed at Q25 with fastp and aligned with MiXCR, with productive beta chains retained. Entries are consolidated by CDR3 protein sequence, retaining the most common genes and DNA. This sample gives over 20,000 distinct CDR3 sequences in total; around 48% of them show up just once. The biggest ten clones account for roughly 4.9% of the sample. Explained via the paper, the treatment or condition label denotes: roughly 10-day PBMC culture with coronavirus spike peptide pools or control peptides (ViraFEST assay).

Their specific antigens are unknown. Sequenced: CD4+ T cells from blood, cultured in vitro. Receptors originate from a human donor who had recovered from COVID-19.

This sequence joins TRBV28 and TRBJ1-2; unclear D gene. This CDR3 has 14 residues. Looked up from germline, CDR1 is MDHEN and CDR2 is SYDVKM. V gave up 4 bases and J gave up 1 base, with 10 bases separating them. The CDR3: CASSSSPINYGYTF. CDR3 nucleotide sequence: TGTGCCAGCAGTTCTTCACCGATTAACTATGGCTACACCTTC.

This chain connects TRBV7-2 to TRBJ2-3; tentatively, D is TRBD1 or TRBD2 (6 bases each). This CDR3 is 16 amino acids long. In germline, CDR1 is SGHTA, CDR2 FQGNSA. Trimming stripped 1 base from V and 5 bases from J, with 16 bases between. In DNA form, the CDR3 reads TGTGCCAGCAGCTTAGGGTGGGGGGCACGAGGAGATACGCAGTATTTT. Residues: CASSLGWGARGDTQYF. Using reference TRBV7-2 and TRBJ2-3 for the parts outside the CDR3, the full variable domain is GAGVSQSPSNKVTEKGKDVELRCDPISGHTALYWYRQSLGQGLEFLIYFQGNSAPDKSGLPSDRFSAERTGGSVSTLTIQRTQQEDSAVYLCASSLGWGARGDTQYFGPGTRLTVL.

For the CDR3, the DNA is TGTGCCAGTAATTGGGGACTTGGAAACACCATATATTTT. This translates into CASNWGLGNTIYF. This chain links TRBV19 with TRBJ1-3; possible D gene TRBD1, 5 bases. Per the germline V gene, CDR1 is LNHDA and CDR2 is SQIVND (reference sequence). The length of the CDR3 is 13 residues. V was clipped by 7 bases and J by 3 bases, with 10 bases between them.

There are a few counts of this clonotype. This chain connects TRBV20-1 to TRBJ2-7, with a weak D call TRBD2 (6 bases). CDR3 size: 14 residues. Per germline, CDR1 DFQATT and CDR2 SNEGSKA (reference sequence). Deletions cut 6 bases from V and 0 bases from J, with 15 bases between. The DNA of the CDR3 is TGCAGTGCGGGTGACGGGAGCTTCTCCTACGAGCAGTACTTC. Translating gives CSAGDGSFSYEQYF.

The genes are TRBV6-5 and TRBJ1-5; D not resolved. V shed 3 bases and J shed 1 base, with 7 bases lying between them. Germline assignment: CDR1 MNHEY and CDR2 SVGAGI. The CDR3 extends over 14 amino acids. The CDR3 region has the DNA TGTGCCAGCAGTTATCAGGACAGCAATCAGCCCCAGCATTTT. It specifies CASSYQDSNQPQHF.